Following are 20 T cell receptor beta chains from one sample sequenced in a study of blood T cells in healthy people across ages. Alongside a J-beta primer mix, a sample-barcoded 5' primer served in a second PCR lasting roughly 6 to 11 cycles. TCRdb re-derived calls from the 5' RACE reads in MiXCR, one entry per CDR3 protein. Of 1,100,000 or so distinct CDR3 sequences listed, more than 35% were seen once; the top ten hold approximately 17%. Specimen: blood. These receptors all stem from a woman in her sixties in good health.

The V call is TRBV5-1, the J call TRBJ1-6; 11 bases agree with TRBD1. Germline V gene data show CDR1 as SGHRS and CDR2 as YFSETQ. The CDR3 covers 15 residues. With 2 bases clipped from V and 9 bases from J, the junction kept 4 bases outside the gene matches. DNA for the CDR3: TGCGCCAGCAGCTTCTCCGGGACAGGGGGTTCACCCCTCCACTTT. It yields the protein CASSFSGTGGSPLHF.

The genes are TRBV10-3 and TRBJ1-5; 8 bases are shared with TRBD1. Unmatched junction bases numbered 6, after V lost 4 bases and J lost 4 bases. The CDR3 runs 15 residues. Germline assignment: CDR1 ENHRY and CDR2 SYGVKD. CDR3: CAISGGQGGNQPQHF. The CDR3 DNA is TGTGCCATCAGTGGCGGACAGGGTGGGAATCAGCCCCAGCATTTT.

The V call is TRBV4-3, the J call TRBJ2-1, with 7 bases aligning to TRBD1. CDR3 size: 14 residues. Germline CDR1 and CDR2: LGHNA and YSLEER. The V segment lost 1 base and the J segment 8 bases; nucleotides outside the gene matches: 5. The CDR3 DNA follows: TGCGCCAGCAGCCAAGGACAGGGTTGGGATGAGCAGTTCTTC. This translates into CASSQGQGWDEQFF.

The chain links TRBV20-1 to TRBJ2-4, with D possibly being TRBD1 (5 bases). CDR1 and CDR2 (germline): DFQATT, SNEGSKA (reference sequence). Trimming cost V 0 bases and J 5 bases, with 14 bases left between them. The CDR3 loop spans 15 amino acids. CDR3 residues: CSARDPLTEQNIQYF. The CDR3 DNA reads as TGCAGTGCTAGAGATCCGTTGACAGAACAAAACATTCAGTACTTC.

Turning to this clonotype: The junction departs from germline at one end; a sequencing error may be responsible. This chain connects TRBV6-6 to TRBJ2-1, with 8 bases matching TRBD2. The CDR3 runs 15 residues. The germline V gene has CDR1 MNHNY and CDR2 SVGAGI (reference sequence). The chain's CDR3 is CASSAGGPPHKEQFF. The CDR3 bases are TGTGCCAGCAGTGCGGGGGGTCCCCCCCACAAGGAGCAGTTCTTC.

The J gene is TRBJ1-5, the V gene TRBV20-1, with D possibly matching TRBD1 (6 bases). Trimming took 2 bases from V and 2 from J, leaving 13 bases between them. This CDR3 has 15 amino acids. Germline loops: CDR1 DFQATT, CDR2 SNEGSKA (reference sequence). CDR3: CSARYREGGNQPQHF. In nucleotides, the CDR3 is TGCAGTGCTAGATACAGGGAGGGGGGCAATCAGCCCCAGCATTTT.

This clonotype was observed a handful of times. J is TRBJ2-7 and V is TRBV2; 12 bases are shared with TRBD2. The V gene end was trimmed by 6 bases and the J gene end by 4 bases; junction bases not matched to a gene: 10. This CDR3 is 16 amino acids long. CDR1 is SNHLY, CDR2 FYNNEI, per germline. CDR3 sequence: CASRDRTSGTSYEQYF. CDR3 coding DNA: TGTGCCAGCAGAGACCGGACTAGCGGGACGTCTTACGAGCAGTACTTC.

As to this clonotype: A much larger clone differs from this one at a single base, so this may be a read error. The rearrangement joins TRBV9 to TRBJ2-4; 10 bases map to TRBD1. The closer fit of TRBJ2-5 to the DNA end suggests the J call may be wrong. Germline V gives CDR1 SGDLS, CDR2 YYNGEE. The CDR3 loop spans 16 amino acids. The CDR3 region has the DNA TGTGCCAGCAGCATGGGACAGGGGCTTAAAAAAAAGACCCAGTACTTC. Its translation is CASSMGQGLKKKTQYF.

This sequence joins TRBV6-6 and TRBJ2-1, with D perhaps TRBD2 (6 bases). CDR1 and CDR2 (germline): MNHNY, SVGAGI (reference sequence). V was trimmed by 8 bases and J by 7 bases, leaving 15 bases between them. The CDR3 loop spans 13 amino acids. The CDR3 sequence is CASAGRPGNEQFF. CDR3 sequence (DNA): TGTGCCAGCGCGGGAAGGCCTGGTAATGAGCAGTTCTTC.

There are a few counts of this clonotype. The chain's CDR3 is CASSGLAGVASPGTDTQYF. Here the CDR3 DNA reads TGTGCCAGCAGTGGACTAGCGGGAGTAGCGAGCCCCGGCACAGATACGCAGTATTTT. V usage is TRBV6-1 and J usage is TRBJ2-3; 12 nucleotides agree with TRBD2. There are 19 residues in the CDR3. CDR1 is MNHNS, CDR2 SASEGT, per germline. J lost 1 base, V lost 4 bases, and 12 bases had no gene match.

V and J are TRBV9 and TRBJ2-7, with D possibly being TRBD2 (5 bases). The CDR3 covers 15 residues. Trimming stripped 2 bases from V and 3 bases from J, with 15 bases between. Germline-derived CDR1 and CDR2 are SGDLS and YYNGEE. The CDR3 is CASSVGPGLVYEQYF. The CDR3 nucleotides read TGTGCCAGCAGCGTGGGTCCCGGACTTGTCTACGAGCAGTACTTC.

The J gene is TRBJ2-7, the V gene TRBV14; 11 bases line up with TRBD2. CDR3 length: 17 residues. The V gene's germline CDR1 is SGHDN and CDR2 FVKESK. The junction had 7 bases not matched to a gene; V was cut back by 1 base and J by 2 bases. DNA of the CDR3: TGTGCCAGCAGCCAAGCTCCCGGACTAGCGGGCCCCTACGAGCAGTACTTC. It specifies CASSQAPGLAGPYEQYF.

V gene TRBV7-3 combines with J gene TRBJ2-4; the D gene could be TRBD1 or TRBD2 (5 bases each). V lost 2 bases and J lost 6, with 8 bases in between. The CDR3 consists of 13 residues. CDR1 and CDR2 (germline): SGHTA, FQGTGA. CDR3 bases: TGTGCCAGCAGCTTAGGGGGACGAAACATTCAGTACTTC. It yields the protein CASSLGGRNIQYF.

This clonotype was picked up a small number of times. The chain uses TRBV27 and TRBJ2-7, with D possibly being TRBD1 or TRBD2 (6 bases each). The CDR3 totals 15 residues. Germline CDR1 MNHEY, CDR2 SMNVEV (reference sequence). The V gene lost 2 bases and the J gene lost 2 bases, with 13 bases spanning the gap. The CDR3 nucleotides read TGTGCCAGCAGTTTAGGGGTGGGGGGCCCCTACGAGCAGTACTTC. Protein: CASSLGVGGPYEQYF.

V gene TRBV3-1 combines with J gene TRBJ1-4; D unclear. V was shortened by 8 bases and J by 1 base, with 20 bases between the two germline ends. The CDR3 consists of 17 residues. Per the germline V gene, CDR1 is LGHDT and CDR2 is YNNKEL (reference sequence). The CDR3 loop is CASGPPEIRRTNEKLFF. CDR3 nucleotides: TGTGCCAGCGGCCCACCCGAAATCAGGCGAACTAATGAAAAACTGTTTTTT. Looking up the rest from reference TRBV3-1 and TRBJ1-4 gives the full variable domain: DTAVSQTPKYLVTQMGNDKSIKCEQNLGHDTMYWYKQDSKKFLKIMFSYNNKELIINETVPNRFSPKSPDKAHLNLHINSLELGDSAVYFCASGPPEIRRTNEKLFFGSGTQLSVL.

The chain uses TRBV20-1 and TRBJ2-1; TRBD1 aligns across 7 bases. From germline, CDR1 is DFQATT and CDR2 SNEGSKA (reference sequence). Trimming at V came to 7 bases and at J to 1 base, leaving 10 bases not matched to a gene. The CDR3 totals 15 residues. DNA for the CDR3: TGCAGTGTCGCCACCGACAGGGATTCCTACAATGAGCAGTTCTTC. Translated: CSVATDRDSYNEQFF.

This clonotype was counted between two and nine times. The gene calls are TRBV20-1 and TRBJ1-4; D is uncertain. Germline V gene lookup returns CDR1 DFQATT and CDR2 SNEGSKA (reference sequence). This CDR3 is built from 15 residues. V was shortened by 0 bases and J by 0 bases, with 8 bases between the two germline ends. The DNA for the CDR3 is TGCAGTGCTAGAGATGTGGATGCAACTAATGAAAAACTGTTTTTT. Protein product: CSARDVDATNEKLFF.

This clonotype was seen more than once but under ten times. This rearrangement joins TRBV2 to TRBJ2-5; 7 bases are shared with TRBD2. Germline CDR1 reads SNHLY; CDR2 reads FYNNEI. Trimming took 7 bases from V and 1 from J; bases not matched to a gene: 3. The CDR3 loop spans 13 amino acids. CDR3 coding DNA: TGTGCCAGCATCCGACTAGCCCAAGAGACCCAGTACTTC. Translating it yields CASIRLAQETQYF.

The rearrangement uses TRBV27 and TRBJ1-5; D gene unclear. The CDR3 spans 14 residues. Trimming removed 5 bases at V and 2 bases at J, with 10 bases between. Germline values: CDR1 MNHEY, CDR2 SMNVEV (reference sequence). The CDR3 DNA reads TGTGCCAGCAGTAGGCTCGGGGGCAATCAGCCCCAGCATTTT. Residues: CASSRLGGNQPQHF.

The chain has TRBV13 and TRBJ1-1; D gene ambiguous. V was cut by 5 bases and J by 9 bases, with 13 bases left in between. CDR1 is PRHDT and CDR2 is FYEKMQ in the germline V gene (reference sequence). The CDR3 has 12 amino acids. The chain's CDR3 is CASSLNRRKAFF. CDR3 nucleotides: TGTGCCAGCAGCCTGAACCGGAGGAAAGCTTTCTTT.